The 9 T cell receptor gamma chains below all came from one sample that was sequenced in a study of gamma-delta T cells after stem cell transplantation. TCRdb reran clone calling via CATT on the RT-PCR reads. The sample has around 910 gamma-chain clones, around 31% seen once. The specimen was gamma-delta T cells. These receptors all stem from a human donor. It is not recorded whose cells these are; they may come from a transplant donor.

By its share, this clone is large (0.1 to 1%). In the same sample, other DNA sequences code for this CDR3. The chain uses TRGV9 and TRGJP. The J gene was not available in TCRdb and was assigned here by matching the DNA to germline segments. The CDR3 runs to 17 residues. V lost 0 bases to trimming and J lost 7 bases; unmatched junction nucleotides: 6. Germline-derived CDR1 and CDR2 are GITISATS and ISYDGTV (reference sequence). The CDR3 here is CALWEVQGELGKKIKVF. In nucleotides, the CDR3 is TGTGCCTTGTGGGAGGTGCAGGGTGAGTTGGGCAAAAAAATCAAGGTATTT.

The chain carries TRGV9 and TRGJ1 or TRGJ2. TCRdb gives no J gene; it was assigned here by matching the DNA to germline. V lost 2 bases to trimming and J lost 6 bases; unmatched junction nucleotides: 13. The germline gives CDR1 GITISATS, CDR2 ISYDGTV (reference sequence). The CDR3 spans 15 residues. The CDR3: CALWEASRVGYKKLF. DNA of the CDR3: TGTGCCTTGTGGGAGGCCTCCCGAGTTGGTTATAAGAAACTCTTT.

On this clone: The same CDR3 is also encoded by other DNA sequences in this sample. The V call is TRGV9, the J call TRGJP. The J gene was not available in TCRdb and was assigned here by matching the DNA to germline segments. Germline V lookup: CDR1 GITISATS, CDR2 ISYDGTV (reference sequence). The CDR3 spans 17 residues. The trim removed 0 bases at V and 7 bases at J, leaving 6 bases unmatched. In DNA, the CDR3 is TGTGCCTTGTGGGAGGTGCGAGGGGAGTTGGGCAAAAAAATCAAGGTATTT. Translation: CALWEVRGELGKKIKVF.

This clone has just a few counts. This likely traces to a read error, being one base from a far larger clone. This CDR3 is also generated by other DNA sequences in the sample. The chain joins TRGV9 to TRGJP. TCRdb carries no J gene annotation; the J gene was assigned here by matching the DNA with germline. The germline V gene has CDR1 GITISATS and CDR2 ISYDGTV (reference sequence). J was trimmed by 7 bases and V by 1 base; bases with no gene match: 4. CDR3 length: 16 residues. The CDR3 region is CALWEVRELGKKIKVF. The CDR3 coding sequence is TGTGCCTTGTGGGAGGTTAGGGAGTTGGGCAAAAAAATCAAGGTATTT.

Relative to its sample, this clone is hyperexpanded. Different DNA sequences within this sample yield the same CDR3. The chain recombines TRGV9 with TRGJ1 or TRGJ2. Since TCRdb gives no J gene, matching the DNA to germline was used here to assign it. The V segment lost 4 bases and the J segment 7 bases; nucleotides outside the gene matches: 4. Germline V gene data show CDR1 as GITISATS and CDR2 as ISYDGTV (reference sequence). The CDR3 is 11 amino acids. The CDR3 DNA is TGTGCCTTGTGGGAAAGATATAAGAAACTCTTT. Residues: CALWERYKKLF.

V usage is TRGV9 and J usage is TRGJP. Assignment of the J gene here rests on matching the DNA to germline, because TCRdb gives none. The ends lost 2 bases at V and 7 bases at J; junction bases unmatched: 8. The CDR3 consists of 17 residues. Germline V gene lookup returns CDR1 GITISATS and CDR2 ISYDGTV (reference sequence). CDR3 in amino acids: CALWEARPELGKKIKVF. The CDR3 DNA reads TGTGCCTTGTGGGAGGCAAGGCCCGAGTTGGGCAAAAAAATCAAGGTATTT.

This clone was observed a few times. One base separates it from a far larger clone, so it is likely a read error. Other DNA sequences within the sample encode an identical CDR3. The chain couples TRGV9 to TRGJP. TCRdb supplies no J gene; here it was assigned by aligning the nucleotide sequence to germline. The length of the CDR3 is 16 residues. CDR1 GITISATS and CDR2 ISYDGTV come from the germline V gene (reference sequence). In nucleotides, the CDR3 is TGTGCTTTGTGGGAGGTGCAAGAGTTGGGCAAAAAAATCAAGGTATTT. This encodes CALWEVQELGKKIKVF.

A remark on this clone: In the same sample, other DNA sequences code for this CDR3. CDR3 region: CALWGQELGKKIKVF. CDR3 DNA sequence: TGTGCCTTGTGGGGACAAGAGTTGGGCAAAAAAATCAAGGTATTT. The V and J genes are TRGV9 and TRGJP. Here the J gene came from matching the DNA to germline, since TCRdb omits it. This CDR3 is built from 15 residues. The V segment lost 5 bases and the J segment 4 bases; nucleotides outside the gene matches: 2. Germline assignment: CDR1 GITISATS and CDR2 ISYDGTV (reference sequence).

This clone appeared a few times. Distinct nucleotide sequences in the sample also encode this CDR3. The genes are TRGV9 and TRGJP. Because TCRdb records no J gene, it was assigned here through a match of the DNA to germline. The V and J ends lost 0 bases and 7 bases, in that order; junction bases with no gene match: 6. The length of the CDR3 is 17 residues. CDR1 is GITISATS and CDR2 is ISYDGTV in the germline V gene (reference sequence). The CDR3 DNA is TGTGCCTTGTGGGAGGTGCGTCGGGAGTTGGGCAAAAAAATCAAGGTATTT. It codes for CALWEVRRELGKKIKVF.